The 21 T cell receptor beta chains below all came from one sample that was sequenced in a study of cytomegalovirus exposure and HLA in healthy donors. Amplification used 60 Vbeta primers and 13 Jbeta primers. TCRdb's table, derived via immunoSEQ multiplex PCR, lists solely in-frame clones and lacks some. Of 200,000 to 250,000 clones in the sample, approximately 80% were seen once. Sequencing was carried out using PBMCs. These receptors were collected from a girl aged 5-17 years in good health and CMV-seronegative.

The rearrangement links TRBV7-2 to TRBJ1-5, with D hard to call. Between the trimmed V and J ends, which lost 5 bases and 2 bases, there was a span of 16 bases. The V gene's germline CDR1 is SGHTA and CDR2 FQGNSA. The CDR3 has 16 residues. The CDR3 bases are TGTGCCAGCAGCCCGACCACGGGGTTAGGCAATCAGCCCCAGCATTTT. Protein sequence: CASSPTTGLGNQPQHF.

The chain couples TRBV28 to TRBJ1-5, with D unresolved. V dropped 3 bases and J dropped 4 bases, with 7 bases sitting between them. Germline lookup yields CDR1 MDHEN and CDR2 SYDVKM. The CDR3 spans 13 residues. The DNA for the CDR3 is TGTGCCAGCAGTTTGTCGGGGAATCAGCCCCAGCATTTT. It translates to CASSLSGNQPQHF.

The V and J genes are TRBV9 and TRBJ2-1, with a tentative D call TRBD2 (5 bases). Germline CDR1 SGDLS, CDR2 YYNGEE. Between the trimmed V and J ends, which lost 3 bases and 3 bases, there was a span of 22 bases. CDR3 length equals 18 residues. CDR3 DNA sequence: TGTGCCAGCAGCGCCCCCGTGGAGAAGGTGGGAGACTACAATGAGCAGTTCTTC. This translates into CASSAPVEKVGDYNEQFF.

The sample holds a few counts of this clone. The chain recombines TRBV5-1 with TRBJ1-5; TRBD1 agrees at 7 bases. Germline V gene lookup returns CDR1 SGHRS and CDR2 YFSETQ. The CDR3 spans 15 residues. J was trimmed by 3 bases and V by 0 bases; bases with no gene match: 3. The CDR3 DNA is TGCGCCAGCAGCTTGGGACAGGGACTCAATCAGCCCCAGCATTTT. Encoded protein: CASSLGQGLNQPQHF.

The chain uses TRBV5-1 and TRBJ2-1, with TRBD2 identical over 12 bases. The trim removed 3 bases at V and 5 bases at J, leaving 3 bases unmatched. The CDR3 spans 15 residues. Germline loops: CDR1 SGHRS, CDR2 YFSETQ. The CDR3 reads CASSYRTSGDNEQFF. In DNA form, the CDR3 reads TGCGCCAGCAGCTACCGGACTAGCGGGGACAATGAGCAGTTCTTC.

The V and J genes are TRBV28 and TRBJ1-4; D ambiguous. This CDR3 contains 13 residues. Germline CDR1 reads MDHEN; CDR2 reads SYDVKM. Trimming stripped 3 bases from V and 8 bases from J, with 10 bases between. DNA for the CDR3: TGTGCCAGCAGTTTTTGGGCAAGCGAAAAACTGTTTTTT. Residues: CASSFWASEKLFF.

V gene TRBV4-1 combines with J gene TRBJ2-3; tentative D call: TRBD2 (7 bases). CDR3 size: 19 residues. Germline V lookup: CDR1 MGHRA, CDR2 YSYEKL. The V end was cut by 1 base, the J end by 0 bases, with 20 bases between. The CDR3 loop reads CASSQVMVGGRISTDTQYF. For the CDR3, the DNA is TGCGCCAGCAGCCAAGTTATGGTCGGGGGGCGGATTAGCACAGATACGCAGTATTTT.

CDR3 protein: CASSLISGGSYEQYF. CDR3 sequence (DNA): TGTGCCAGCAGCTTAATTAGCGGGGGGTCCTACGAGCAGTACTTC. The gene calls are TRBV7-2 and TRBJ2-7, with TRBD2 matching 10 bases. Germline lookup yields CDR1 SGHTA and CDR2 FQGNSA. V was pared by 2 bases and J by 1 base, with 2 bases of the junction left unmatched. The CDR3 length is 15 residues. Complete variable domain (other parts from reference TRBV7-2 and TRBJ2-7): GAGVSQSPSNKVTEKGKDVELRCDPISGHTALYWYRQSLGQGLEFLIYFQGNSAPDKSGLPSDRFSAERTGGSVSTLTIQRTQQEDSAVYLCASSLISGGSYEQYFGPGTRLTVT.

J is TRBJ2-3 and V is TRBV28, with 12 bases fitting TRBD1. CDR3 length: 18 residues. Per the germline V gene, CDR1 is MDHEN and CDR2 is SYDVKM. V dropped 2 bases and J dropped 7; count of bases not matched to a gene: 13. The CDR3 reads CASSLDPFLGQGAYTQYF. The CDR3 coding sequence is TGTGCCAGCAGTTTAGACCCATTTTTGGGACAGGGGGCATATACGCAGTATTTT.

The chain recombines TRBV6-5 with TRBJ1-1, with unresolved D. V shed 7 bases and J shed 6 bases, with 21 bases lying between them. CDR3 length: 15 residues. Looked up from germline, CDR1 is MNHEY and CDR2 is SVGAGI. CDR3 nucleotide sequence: TGTGCCAGCATCCCCACCGGGAAAGGAAGGGCTGAAGCTTTCTTT. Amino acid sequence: CASIPTGKGRAEAFF.

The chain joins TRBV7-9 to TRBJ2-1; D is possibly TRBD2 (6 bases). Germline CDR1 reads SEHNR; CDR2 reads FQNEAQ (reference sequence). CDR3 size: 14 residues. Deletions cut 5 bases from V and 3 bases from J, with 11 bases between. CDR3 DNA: TGTGCCAGCAGCATATCCGGGAGCTACAATGAGCAGTTCTTC. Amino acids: CASSISGSYNEQFF.

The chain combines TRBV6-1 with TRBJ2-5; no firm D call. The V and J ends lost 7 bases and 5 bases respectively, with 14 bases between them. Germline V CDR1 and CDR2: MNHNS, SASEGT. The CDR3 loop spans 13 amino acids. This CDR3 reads CASTLGRRETQYF. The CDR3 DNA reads TGTGCCAGCACCCTCGGTCGCAGGGAGACCCAGTACTTC.

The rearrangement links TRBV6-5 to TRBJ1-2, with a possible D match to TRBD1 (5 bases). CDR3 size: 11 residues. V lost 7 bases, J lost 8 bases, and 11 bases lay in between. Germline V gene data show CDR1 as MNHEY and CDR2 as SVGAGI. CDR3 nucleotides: TGTGCCAGCAAAACGGGGGTGGGCTACACCTTC. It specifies CASKTGVGYTF.

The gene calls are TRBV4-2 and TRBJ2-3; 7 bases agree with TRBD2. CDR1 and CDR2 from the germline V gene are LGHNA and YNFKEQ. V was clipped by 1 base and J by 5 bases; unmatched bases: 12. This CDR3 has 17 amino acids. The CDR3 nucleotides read TGTGCCAGCAGCCAAGGTGTCATCCGGGAGGTTGGAGATACGCAGTATTTT. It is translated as CASSQGVIREVGDTQYF.

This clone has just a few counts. CDR3 nucleotide sequence: TGTGCCAGCAGCTTGGGGGACAGGTCCTTCTACACCTTC. Residues: CASSLGDRSFYTF. This chain uses TRBV13 with TRBJ1-2; TRBD1 agrees at 8 bases. Looked up from germline, CDR1 is PRHDT and CDR2 is FYEKMQ (reference sequence). With 3 bases clipped from V and 10 bases from J, the junction kept 7 bases outside the gene matches. This CDR3 region has 13 residues.

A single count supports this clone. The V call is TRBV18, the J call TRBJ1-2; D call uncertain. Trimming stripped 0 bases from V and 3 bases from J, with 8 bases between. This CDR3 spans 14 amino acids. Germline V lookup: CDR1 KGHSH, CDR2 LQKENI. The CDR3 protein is CASSPPGRDYGYTF. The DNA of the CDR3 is TGTGCCAGCTCACCACCTGGGCGCGACTATGGCTACACCTTC.

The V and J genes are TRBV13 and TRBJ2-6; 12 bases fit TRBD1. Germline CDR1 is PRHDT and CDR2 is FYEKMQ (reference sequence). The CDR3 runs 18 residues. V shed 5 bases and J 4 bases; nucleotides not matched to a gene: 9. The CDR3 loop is CASSPEGQGAGGANVLTF. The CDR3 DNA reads TGTGCCAGCAGCCCAGAGGGACAGGGGGCGGGGGGGGCCAACGTCCTGACTTTC. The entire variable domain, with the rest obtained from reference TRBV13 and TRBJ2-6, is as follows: AAGVIQSPRHLIKEKRETATLKCYPIPRHDTVYWYQQGPGQDPQFLISFYEKMQSDKGSIPDRFSAQQFSDYHSELNMSSLELGDSALYFCASSPEGQGAGGANVLTFGAGSRLTVL.

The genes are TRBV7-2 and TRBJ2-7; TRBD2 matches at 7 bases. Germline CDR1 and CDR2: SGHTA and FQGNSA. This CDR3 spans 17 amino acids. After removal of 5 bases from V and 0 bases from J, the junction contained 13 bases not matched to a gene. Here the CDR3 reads CASSQRIAGIASYEQYF. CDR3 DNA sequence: TGTGCCAGCAGCCAACGGATAGCGGGCATCGCCTCCTACGAGCAGTACTTC.

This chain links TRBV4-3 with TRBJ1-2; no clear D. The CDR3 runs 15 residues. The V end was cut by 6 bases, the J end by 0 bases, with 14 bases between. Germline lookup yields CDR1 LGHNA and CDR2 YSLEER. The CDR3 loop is CASSTKAGSNYGYTF. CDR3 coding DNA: TGCGCCAGCAGTACCAAAGCCGGTTCTAACTATGGCTACACCTTC.

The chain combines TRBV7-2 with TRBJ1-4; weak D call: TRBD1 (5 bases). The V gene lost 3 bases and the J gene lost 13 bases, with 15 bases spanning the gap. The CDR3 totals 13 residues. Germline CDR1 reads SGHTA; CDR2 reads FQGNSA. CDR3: CASSFGSGGGLFF. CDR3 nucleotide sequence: TGTGCCAGCAGCTTTGGGTCGGGGGGTGGACTGTTTTTT.

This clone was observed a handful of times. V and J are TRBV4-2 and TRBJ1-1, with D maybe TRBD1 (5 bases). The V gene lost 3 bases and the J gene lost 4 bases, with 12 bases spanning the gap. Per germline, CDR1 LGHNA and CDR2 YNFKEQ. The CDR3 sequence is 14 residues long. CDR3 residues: CASSHAGWGTEAFF. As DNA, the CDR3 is TGTGCCAGCAGCCACGCAGGGTGGGGCACTGAAGCTTTCTTT.